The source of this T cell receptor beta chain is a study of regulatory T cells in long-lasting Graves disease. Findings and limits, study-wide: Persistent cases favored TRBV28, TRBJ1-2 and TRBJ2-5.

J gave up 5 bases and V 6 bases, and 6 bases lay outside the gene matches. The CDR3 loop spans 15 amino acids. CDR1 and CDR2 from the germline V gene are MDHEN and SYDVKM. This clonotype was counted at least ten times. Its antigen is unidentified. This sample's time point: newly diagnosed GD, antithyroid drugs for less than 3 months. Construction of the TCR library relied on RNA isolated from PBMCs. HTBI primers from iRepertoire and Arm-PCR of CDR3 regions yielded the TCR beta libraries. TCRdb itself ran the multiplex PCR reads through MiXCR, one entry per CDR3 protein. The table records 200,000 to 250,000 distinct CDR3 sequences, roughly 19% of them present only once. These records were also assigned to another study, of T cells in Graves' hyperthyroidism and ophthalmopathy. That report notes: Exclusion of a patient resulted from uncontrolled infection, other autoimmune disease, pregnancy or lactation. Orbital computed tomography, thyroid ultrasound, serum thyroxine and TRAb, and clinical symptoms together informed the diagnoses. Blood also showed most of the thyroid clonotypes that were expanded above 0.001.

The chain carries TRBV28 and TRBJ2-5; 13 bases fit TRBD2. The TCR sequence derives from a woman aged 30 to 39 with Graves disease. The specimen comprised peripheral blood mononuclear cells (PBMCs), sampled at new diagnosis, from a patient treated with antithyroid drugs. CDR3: CASRTGLAGAETQYF. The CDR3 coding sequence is TGTGCCAGCAGGACTGGACTAGCGGGAGCGGAGACCCAGTACTTC.